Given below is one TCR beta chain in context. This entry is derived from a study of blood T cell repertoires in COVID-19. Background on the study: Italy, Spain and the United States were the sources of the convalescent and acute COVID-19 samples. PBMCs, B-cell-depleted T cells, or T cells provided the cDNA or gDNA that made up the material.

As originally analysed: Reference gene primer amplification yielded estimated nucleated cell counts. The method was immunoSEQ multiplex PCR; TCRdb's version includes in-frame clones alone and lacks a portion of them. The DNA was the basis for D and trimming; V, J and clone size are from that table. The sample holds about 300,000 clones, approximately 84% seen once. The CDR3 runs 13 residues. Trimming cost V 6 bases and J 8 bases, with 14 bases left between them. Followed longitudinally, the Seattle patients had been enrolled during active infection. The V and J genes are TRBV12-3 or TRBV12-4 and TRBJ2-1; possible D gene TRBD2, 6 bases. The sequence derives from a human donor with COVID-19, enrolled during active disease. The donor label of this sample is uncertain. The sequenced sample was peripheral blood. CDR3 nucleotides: TGTGCCAGCAGCCTGACTAGATTTGATGAGCAGTTCTTC. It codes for CASSLTRFDEQFF.